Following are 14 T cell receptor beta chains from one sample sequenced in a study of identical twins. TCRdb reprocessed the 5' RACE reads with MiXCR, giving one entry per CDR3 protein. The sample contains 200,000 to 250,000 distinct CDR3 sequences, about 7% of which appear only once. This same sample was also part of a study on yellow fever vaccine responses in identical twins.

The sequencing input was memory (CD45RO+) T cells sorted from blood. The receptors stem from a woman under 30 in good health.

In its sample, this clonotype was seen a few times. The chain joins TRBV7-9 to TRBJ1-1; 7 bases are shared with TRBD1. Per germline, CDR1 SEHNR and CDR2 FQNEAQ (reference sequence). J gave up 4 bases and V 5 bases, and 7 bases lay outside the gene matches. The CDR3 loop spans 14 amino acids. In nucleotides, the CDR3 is TGTGCCAGCAGCGAGCAGGGGGGCGGCACTGAAGCTTTCTTT. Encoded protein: CASSEQGGGTEAFF.

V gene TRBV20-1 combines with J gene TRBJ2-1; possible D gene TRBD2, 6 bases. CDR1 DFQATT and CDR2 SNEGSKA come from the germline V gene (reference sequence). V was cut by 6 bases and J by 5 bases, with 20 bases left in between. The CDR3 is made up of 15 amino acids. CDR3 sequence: CSASNPRDSHNEQFF. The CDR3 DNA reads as TGCAGTGCGTCCAACCCCCGGGACTCACACAATGAGCAGTTCTTC.

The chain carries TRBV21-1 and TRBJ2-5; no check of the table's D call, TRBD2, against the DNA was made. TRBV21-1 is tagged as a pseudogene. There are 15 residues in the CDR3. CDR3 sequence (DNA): TGTGCCAGCAGCGCCGCAGGGCCCCATTTCAAGACCCAGTACTTC. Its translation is CASSAAGPHFKTQYF.

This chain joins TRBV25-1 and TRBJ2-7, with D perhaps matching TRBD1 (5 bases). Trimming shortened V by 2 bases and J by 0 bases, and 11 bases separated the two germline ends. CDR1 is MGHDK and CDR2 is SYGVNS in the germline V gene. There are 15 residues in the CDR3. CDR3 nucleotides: TGTGCCAGCAGTGAACACAACAGGAGCTCCTACGAGCAGTACTTC. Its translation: CASSEHNRSSYEQYF.

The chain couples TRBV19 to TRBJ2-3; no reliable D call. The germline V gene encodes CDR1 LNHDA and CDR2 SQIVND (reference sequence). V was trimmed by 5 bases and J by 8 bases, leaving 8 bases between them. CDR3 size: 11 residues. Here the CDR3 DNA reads TGTGCCAGTAGTGAGCAAAGTACGCAGTATTTT. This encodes CASSEQSTQYF.

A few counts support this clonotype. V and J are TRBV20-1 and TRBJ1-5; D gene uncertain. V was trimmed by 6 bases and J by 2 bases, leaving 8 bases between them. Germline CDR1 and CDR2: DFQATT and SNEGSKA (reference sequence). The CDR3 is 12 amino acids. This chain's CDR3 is CSAVAGNQPQHF. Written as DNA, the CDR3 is TGCAGTGCAGTGGCGGGCAATCAGCCCCAGCATTTT.

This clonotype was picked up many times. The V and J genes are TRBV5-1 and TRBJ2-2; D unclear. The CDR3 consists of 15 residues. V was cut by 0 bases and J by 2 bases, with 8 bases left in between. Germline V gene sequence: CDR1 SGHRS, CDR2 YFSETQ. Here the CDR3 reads CASSLGIINTGELFF. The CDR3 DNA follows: TGCGCCAGCAGCTTGGGGATCATAAACACCGGGGAGCTGTTTTTT. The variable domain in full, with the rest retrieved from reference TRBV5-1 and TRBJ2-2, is KAGVTQTPRYLIKTRGQQVTLSCSPISGHRSVSWYQQTPGQGLQFLFEYFSETQRNKGNFPGRFSGRQFSNSRSEMNVSTLELGDSALYLCASSLGIINTGELFFGEGSRLTVL.

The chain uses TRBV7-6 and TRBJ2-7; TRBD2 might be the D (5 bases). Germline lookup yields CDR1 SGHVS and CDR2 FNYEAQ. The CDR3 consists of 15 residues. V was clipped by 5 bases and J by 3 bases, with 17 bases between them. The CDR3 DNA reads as TGTGCCAGCAGCCGAACCGGAGAGGGCATCTACGAGCAGTACTTC. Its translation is CASSRTGEGIYEQYF. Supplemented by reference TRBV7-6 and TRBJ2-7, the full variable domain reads GAGVSQSPRYKVTKRGQDVALRCDPISGHVSLYWYRQALGQGPEFLTYFNYEAQQDKSGLPNDRFSAERPEGSISTLTIQRTEQRDSAMYRCASSRTGEGIYEQYFGPGTRLTVT.

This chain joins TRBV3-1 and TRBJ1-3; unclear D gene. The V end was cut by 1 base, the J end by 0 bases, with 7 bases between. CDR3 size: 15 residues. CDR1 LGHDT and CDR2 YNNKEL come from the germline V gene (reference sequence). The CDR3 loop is CASSQGVSSGNTIYF. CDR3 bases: TGTGCCAGCAGCCAAGGGGTTAGCTCTGGAAACACCATATATTTT.

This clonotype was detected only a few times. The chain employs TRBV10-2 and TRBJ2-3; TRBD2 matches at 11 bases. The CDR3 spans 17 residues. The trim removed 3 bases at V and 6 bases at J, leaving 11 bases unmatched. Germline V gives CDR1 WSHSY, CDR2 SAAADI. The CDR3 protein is CASSDSGGGPGSDTQYF. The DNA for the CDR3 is TGCGCCAGCAGTGATAGCGGGGGGGGGCCCGGGTCTGATACGCAGTATTTT.

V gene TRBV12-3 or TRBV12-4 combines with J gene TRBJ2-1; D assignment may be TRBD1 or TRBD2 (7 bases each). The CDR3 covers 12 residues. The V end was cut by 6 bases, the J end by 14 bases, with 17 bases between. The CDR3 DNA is TGTGCCAGCAGCTCCAGACAGGGAGGGAAGTTCTTC. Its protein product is CASSSRQGGKFF.

CDR3 sequence: CASSQRGSQETQYF. In DNA form, the CDR3 reads TGTGCCAGCAGCCAACGGGGGTCCCAGGAGACCCAGTACTTC. The rearrangement joins TRBV3-1 to TRBJ2-5; D may be TRBD2 (6 bases). This CDR3 spans 14 amino acids. CDR1 and CDR2 (germline): LGHDT, YNNKEL (reference sequence). V was pared by 2 bases and J by 5 bases, with 12 bases between.

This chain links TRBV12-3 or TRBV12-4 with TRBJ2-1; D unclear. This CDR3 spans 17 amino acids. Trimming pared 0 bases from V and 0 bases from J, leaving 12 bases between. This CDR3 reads CASSLARPTSSYNEQFF. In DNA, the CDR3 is TGTGCCAGCAGTTTAGCGCGGCCTACGAGCTCCTACAATGAGCAGTTCTTC.

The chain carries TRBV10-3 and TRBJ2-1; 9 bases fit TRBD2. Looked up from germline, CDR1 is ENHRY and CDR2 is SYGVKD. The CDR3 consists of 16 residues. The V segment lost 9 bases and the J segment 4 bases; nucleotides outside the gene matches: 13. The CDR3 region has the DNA TGTGCCATGGGCGCCCGGCGCGGGGGGGCTTACAATGAGCAGTTCTTC. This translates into CAMGARRGGAYNEQFF.